This T cell receptor beta chain stems from a study of blood T cell repertoires in COVID-19. Whole-study context: Donors in the United States, Italy and Spain gave samples during acute or convalescent COVID-19. The analysed material was cDNA or gDNA that came from T cells, B-cell-depleted T cells, or PBMCs.

Trimming took 0 bases from V and 2 from J, leaving 9 bases between them. This CDR3 is 15 amino acids long. Germline V lookup: CDR1 MNHEY, CDR2 SVGAGI. Source study methods: Nucleated cell counts were estimated from reference gene primer amplification. TCRdb's copy holds only in-frame clones and misses some; the assay was immunoSEQ multiplex PCR. That table gives V, J and clone size, and the DNA gave D and trimming. This repertoire shows about 190,000 clones, about 80% found once; its top ten account for less than 7%. Material: peripheral blood. The receptor comes from a man in his sixties with acute or convalescent COVID-19. This sequence joins TRBV6-5 and TRBJ2-3; D is undetermined. CDR3 region: CASSYSSQATDTQYF. DNA for the CDR3: TGTGCCAGCAGTTACTCGAGTCAGGCCACAGATACGCAGTATTTT.